These 25 T cell receptor beta chains were sequenced from one sample in a study of spatial heterogeneity in lung cancer. TCRdb re-analysed the 5' RACE reads in MiXCR, keeping a single row per CDR3 protein. The sample comprises about 120,000 distinct CDR3 sequences, 12% of which are singletons, and about 15% rests with the top ten. Time point defined: blood at routine non-recurrence follow-up after resection. Whole RNA, which was extracted from tumor, nontumor lung tissue or frozen PBMC, was sequenced without any cell sorting. The specimen comprised PBMCs, sampled at follow-up. Receptor source: a male donor with early-stage non-small cell lung cancer.

Note on this clonotype: Possible read error: a much larger clone is one base away. The chain combines TRBV7-9 with TRBJ2-5; D unclear. Germline V gives CDR1 SEHNR, CDR2 FQNEAQ (reference sequence). The CDR3 runs to 13 residues. CDR3 amino acids: CACSLMGRETQYF. CDR3 in DNA: TGTGCCTGCAGCTTAATGGGTAGAGAGACCCAGTACTTC.

The table lists this clonotype with many counts. The CDR3 sequence is CASSFRDRGVYTF. DNA of the CDR3: TGTGCCAGCAGTTTTCGGGACAGAGGTGTCTACACCTTC. The gene calls are TRBV27 and TRBJ1-2, with 7 bases aligning to TRBD1. From germline, CDR1 is MNHEY and CDR2 SMNVEV (reference sequence). Trimming cost V 3 bases and J 10 bases; bases outside gene matches: 8. This CDR3 comprises 13 residues.

There are many counts of this clonotype. The chain carries TRBV20-1 and TRBJ2-2; 8 bases agree with TRBD2. Germline lookup yields CDR1 DFQATT and CDR2 SNEGSKA (reference sequence). V was pared by 1 base and J by 6 bases, with 10 bases of the junction left unmatched. This CDR3 region has 16 residues. CDR3 nucleotide sequence: TGCAGTGCTAGAGCCGGACCGGGACTAGTGGCCGGGGAGCTGTTTTTT. It codes for CSARAGPGLVAGELFF.

This clonotype was counted many times. The chain joins TRBV5-1 to TRBJ2-3, with D maybe TRBD2 (5 bases). Germline V gene sequence: CDR1 SGHRS, CDR2 YFSETQ. This CDR3 is 14 amino acids long. Trimming shortened V by 0 bases and J by 9 bases, and 14 bases separated the two germline ends. DNA of the CDR3: TGCGCCAGCAGCTTGGGCGGGTCCCCCTCAACGCAGTATTTT. This gives the protein CASSLGGSPSTQYF.

The chain uses TRBV3-1 and TRBJ1-6, with D maybe TRBD1 (6 bases). V was clipped by 1 base and J by 6 bases, with 7 bases between them. The CDR3 has 14 residues. The germline gives CDR1 LGHDT, CDR2 YNNKEL (reference sequence). The CDR3 sequence: CASSQVQGNSPLHF. The DNA of the CDR3 is TGTGCCAGCAGCCAAGTACAGGGTAATTCACCCCTCCACTTT.

This clonotype appeared many times. The chain has TRBV18 and TRBJ2-7; TRBD1 matches 8 bases. V lost 4 bases, J lost 6 bases, and 2 bases stayed unmatched. The germline gives CDR1 KGHSH, CDR2 LQKENI. The CDR3 covers 12 residues. The CDR3, as DNA: TGTGCCAGCTCACTCGGACAGGGCGAGCAGTACTTC. This codes for CASSLGQGEQYF.

The chain is built from TRBV6-6 and TRBJ2-7, with D perhaps TRBD1 (6 bases). CDR1 and CDR2 from the germline V gene are MNHNY and SVGAGI (reference sequence). The CDR3 runs 14 residues. V shed 5 bases and J shed 2 bases, with 13 bases lying between them. The CDR3 DNA follows: TGTGCCAGCAGTCCCCAGGGGACGACCTACGAGCAGTACTTC. Protein sequence: CASSPQGTTYEQYF.

This clonotype was counted only a few times. The V gene is TRBV24-1, the J gene TRBJ2-7, with 11 bases fitting TRBD2. CDR1 is KGHDR, CDR2 SFDVKD, per germline. CDR3 length: 15 amino acids. Losses at the gene ends were 3 bases for V and 6 bases for J; bases not matched to a gene: 6. The DNA of the CDR3 is TGTGCCACCAGTGATCCCGGGACTAGCGGAGTCGAGCAGTACTTC. It is translated as CATSDPGTSGVEQYF.

This clonotype was seen at least ten times. The CDR3: CASSWGTFGSYEQYF. For the CDR3, the DNA is TGTGCCAGCAGCTGGGGGACATTCGGCTCCTACGAGCAGTACTTC. The chain couples TRBV6-2 or TRBV6-3 to TRBJ2-7; tentative D call: TRBD1 (6 bases). The CDR3 runs 15 residues. V lost 6 bases to trimming and J lost 0 bases, with 15 bases between them. Germline V gene data show CDR1 as MNHEY and CDR2 as SVGEGT.

The J gene is TRBJ2-7, the V gene TRBV25-1; no clear D. With 3 bases removed from V and 10 bases from J, the gap between germline ends came to 10 bases. The CDR3 loop spans 11 amino acids. In germline, CDR1 is MGHDK, CDR2 SYGVNS. The CDR3 bases are TGTGCCAGCAGTGATGTACGAGAACAGTACTTC. Its protein product is CASSDVREQYF.

This clonotype was found many times. The J gene is TRBJ2-7, the V gene TRBV7-3, with a tentative D call TRBD1 (6 bases). The germline V and J ends were trimmed by 1 base and 3 bases, with 10 bases remaining between them. This CDR3 spans 14 amino acids. CDR1 is SGHTA and CDR2 is FQGTGA in the germline V gene. The CDR3 loop is CASSLNGQHYEQYF. The CDR3 DNA sequence: TGTGCCAGCAGCTTAAACGGACAGCACTACGAGCAGTACTTC.

V gene TRBV18 combines with J gene TRBJ2-7; 7 bases align to TRBD1. Germline lookup yields CDR1 KGHSH and CDR2 LQKENI. J lost 3 bases, V lost 3 bases, and 20 bases had no gene match. This CDR3 region has 19 residues. This chain's CDR3 is CASSPTTGSPSPFNYEQYF. The CDR3 DNA reads TGTGCCAGCTCACCCACGACAGGGAGCCCATCCCCGTTTAACTACGAGCAGTACTTC.

This clonotype has a count of ten or more. The V call is TRBV28, the J call TRBJ1-2; D gene ambiguous. Between the trimmed V and J ends, which lost 2 bases and 5 bases, there was a span of 6 bases. The CDR3 is 12 residues long. The V gene's germline CDR1 is MDHEN and CDR2 SYDVKM. This CDR3 is CASSLTGYGYTF. The CDR3 nucleotides are TGTGCCAGCAGTTTAACGGGATATGGCTACACCTTC.

The chain is built from TRBV2 and TRBJ1-5; D is undetermined. Trimming stripped 3 bases from V and 1 base from J, with 16 bases between. Germline values: CDR1 SNHLY, CDR2 FYNNEI. This CDR3 region has 17 residues. The CDR3 region has the DNA TGTGCCAGCAGTGATTCGCGGGAGGATTTGAGCAATCAGCCCCAGCATTTT. Protein sequence: CASSDSREDLSNQPQHF. The variable domain in full, with the rest retrieved from reference TRBV2 and TRBJ1-5, is EPEVTQTPSHQVTQMGQEVILRCVPISNHLYFYWYRQILGQKVEFLVSFYNNEISEKSEIFDDQFSVERPDGSNFTLKIRSTKLEDSAMYFCASSDSREDLSNQPQHFGDGTRLSIL.

This clonotype was seen a few times. This sequence joins TRBV4-2 and TRBJ2-4; D is ambiguous. Trimming pared 1 base from V and 2 bases from J, leaving 6 bases between. The CDR3 is made up of 14 amino acids. Germline CDR1 is LGHNA and CDR2 is YNFKEQ. The CDR3 loop reads CASSQGLPKNIQYF. For the CDR3, the DNA is TGTGCCAGCAGCCAAGGGCTGCCCAAAAACATTCAGTACTTC.

This clonotype was counted at least ten times. V and J are TRBV12-3 or TRBV12-4 and TRBJ2-1; D is ambiguous. The CDR3 has 14 residues. With 6 bases removed from V and 0 bases from J, the gap between germline ends came to 9 bases. Written as DNA, the CDR3 is TGTGCCAGCAGCATACACCTCTCCTACAATGAGCAGTTCTTC. Amino acid sequence: CASSIHLSYNEQFF.

In its sample, this clonotype was seen a few times. The rearrangement joins TRBV3-1 to TRBJ1-4; D gene ambiguous. Germline values: CDR1 LGHDT, CDR2 YNNKEL (reference sequence). V was shortened by 2 bases and J by 5 bases, with 6 bases between the two germline ends. This CDR3 has 13 amino acids. In DNA form, the CDR3 reads TGTGCCAGCAGCCAATCGGGGAATGAAAAACTGTTTTTT. Its translation is CASSQSGNEKLFF.

V is TRBV20-1 and J is TRBJ2-1; D is possibly TRBD2 (6 bases). V was cut by 2 bases and J by 14 bases, with 16 bases left in between. The germline V gene has CDR1 DFQATT and CDR2 SNEGSKA (reference sequence). This CDR3 is built from 12 residues. The CDR3, as DNA: TGCAGTGCTAGATCAATGCGGGGTGAAGAGTTCTTC. Residues: CSARSMRGEEFF.

There are many counts of this clonotype. This chain uses TRBV10-3 with TRBJ1-2; TRBD1 agrees at 7 bases. Germline CDR1 ENHRY, CDR2 SYGVKD. This CDR3 is 12 amino acids long. V lost 4 bases and J lost 5; bases outside the gene matches: 1. The CDR3 here is CAISGDRYGYTF. For the CDR3, the DNA is TGTGCCATCAGTGGGGACAGATATGGCTACACCTTC.

As concerns this clonotype: Being one base from a much bigger clone, this may be a read error. The chain couples TRBV10-3 to TRBJ2-7, with a tentative D call TRBD1 (7 bases). The CDR3 totals 12 residues. The germline V gene has CDR1 ENHRY and CDR2 SYGVKD. The CDR3 loop is CATTGQDYEQDF. CDR3 nucleotides: TGTGCCACGACAGGACAGGACTACGAGCAGGACTTC.

CDR3 nucleotides: TGTGCCAGCAGTTGGCCGGGAGTCAATCAGCCCCAGCATTTT. Residues: CASSWPGVNQPQHF. This chain joins TRBV28 and TRBJ1-5; D gene uncertain. Trimming stripped 4 bases from V and 3 bases from J, with 10 bases between. In germline, CDR1 is MDHEN, CDR2 SYDVKM. The CDR3 length is 14 residues.

This clonotype has just a few counts. This sequence joins TRBV7-2 and TRBJ2-3; D gene unclear. V was shortened by 1 base and J by 1 base, with 12 bases between the two germline ends. Germline CDR1 is SGHTA and CDR2 is FQGNSA. This CDR3 is 16 amino acids long. The CDR3 region is CASSLEQTWGTDTQYF. CDR3 sequence (DNA): TGTGCCAGCAGCTTAGAGCAGACGTGGGGCACAGATACGCAGTATTTT.

The chain uses TRBV3-1 and TRBJ2-3; TRBD2 matches 7 bases. The germline CDR1 and CDR2 sequences are LGHDT and YNNKEL (reference sequence). The CDR3 extends over 15 amino acids. V dropped 3 bases and J dropped 5; count of bases not matched to a gene: 8. CDR3 nucleotides: TGTGCCAGCAGCCACCCTAGGACGGGGGGAGATACGCAGTATTTT. It codes for CASSHPRTGGDTQYF.

There are many counts of this clonotype. This chain joins TRBV28 and TRBJ1-3; TRBD1 matches at 10 bases. The CDR3 is 15 amino acids. V shed 5 bases, J shed 3 bases, and the junction held 4 bases outside the gene matches. Germline V gives CDR1 MDHEN, CDR2 SYDVKM. This CDR3 is CASSQGQGNGNTIYF. In nucleotides, the CDR3 is TGTGCCAGCAGTCAGGGACAGGGGAATGGAAACACCATATATTTT.

The V call is TRBV20-1, the J call TRBJ2-1; D is possibly TRBD1 or TRBD2 (6 bases each). CDR3 length: 15 residues. Trimming removed 0 bases at V and 4 bases at J, with 13 bases between. Germline V lookup: CDR1 DFQATT, CDR2 SNEGSKA (reference sequence). CDR3 amino acids: CSARDRRGYYNEQFF. The CDR3 DNA reads as TGCAGTGCTAGAGATCGGAGGGGGTATTACAATGAGCAGTTCTTC.